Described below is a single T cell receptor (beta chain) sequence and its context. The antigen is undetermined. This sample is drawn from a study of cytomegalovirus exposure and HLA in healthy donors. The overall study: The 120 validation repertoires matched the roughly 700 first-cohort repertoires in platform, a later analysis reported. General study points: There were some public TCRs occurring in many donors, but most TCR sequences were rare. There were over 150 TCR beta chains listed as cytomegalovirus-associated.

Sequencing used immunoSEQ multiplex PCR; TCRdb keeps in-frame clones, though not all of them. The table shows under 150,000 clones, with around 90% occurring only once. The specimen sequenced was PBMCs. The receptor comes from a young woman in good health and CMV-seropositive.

The DNA for the CDR3 is TGTGCCAGCAGCAAGGACAGTACCCCTAACCCGTATTCACCCCTCCACTTT. Translation: CASSKDSTPNPYSPLHF. This chain links TRBV7-9 with TRBJ1-6; tentative D call: TRBD1 (6 bases). Germline-derived CDR1 and CDR2 are SEHNR and FQNEAQ (reference sequence). V was shortened by 5 bases and J by 8 bases, with 22 bases between the two germline ends. This CDR3 contains 17 residues.